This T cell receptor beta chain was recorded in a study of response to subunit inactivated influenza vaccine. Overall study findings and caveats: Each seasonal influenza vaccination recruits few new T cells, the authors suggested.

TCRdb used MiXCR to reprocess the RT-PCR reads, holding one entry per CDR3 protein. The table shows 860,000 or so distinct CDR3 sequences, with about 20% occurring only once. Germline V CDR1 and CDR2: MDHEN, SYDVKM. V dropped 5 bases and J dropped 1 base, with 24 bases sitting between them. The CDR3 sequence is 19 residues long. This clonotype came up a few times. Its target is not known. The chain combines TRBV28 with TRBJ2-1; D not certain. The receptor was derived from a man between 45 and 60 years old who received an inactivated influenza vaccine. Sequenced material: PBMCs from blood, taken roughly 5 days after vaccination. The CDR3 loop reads CASSRLSLSDMGSYNEQFF. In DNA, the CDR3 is TGTGCCAGCAGTCGATTGAGTTTGTCCGATATGGGGTCCTACAATGAGCAGTTCTTC.